The 14 T cell receptor beta chains in this list originate from one sample, sequenced in a study of control samples from healthy donors and cancer patients. Some clones are missing from TCRdb's copy, which holds only in-frame ones; the method was immunoSEQ multiplex PCR. The sample has fewer than 200,000 clones; approximately 92% are singletons. Sequenced input: blood. The receptors here all came from a woman aged 55 to 70 in good health.

The chain couples TRBV5-1 to TRBJ1-1; D remains unclear. CDR1 is SGHRS and CDR2 is YFSETQ in the germline V gene. This CDR3 region has 14 residues. V gave up 2 bases and J gave up 1 base, with 9 bases separating them. DNA for the CDR3: TGCGCCAGCAGCTTTTCAGGACCGAACACTGAAGCTTTCTTT. This translates into CASSFSGPNTEAFF.

The V call is TRBV10-3, the J call TRBJ1-2; D gene uncertain. The V and J ends lost 2 bases and 8 bases respectively, with 12 bases between them. Germline values: CDR1 ENHRY, CDR2 SYGVKD. This CDR3 is 13 amino acids long. In nucleotides, the CDR3 is TGTGCCATCAGTGAGGCAGGTTCTTACGGCTACACCTTC. This encodes CAISEAGSYGYTF.

This sequence joins TRBV19 and TRBJ2-1; a weak D match, TRBD1 (5 bases). Trimming pared 5 bases from V and 0 bases from J, leaving 11 bases between. The CDR3 length is 15 residues. Germline V gene lookup returns CDR1 LNHDA and CDR2 SQIVND (reference sequence). The chain's CDR3 is CASSETVTSYNEQFF. CDR3 sequence (DNA): TGTGCCAGTAGTGAGACAGTTACCTCCTACAATGAGCAGTTCTTC. The variable domain in full, completed from reference TRBV19 and TRBJ2-1, reads DGGITQSPKYLFRKEGQNVTLSCEQNLNHDAMYWYRQDPGQGLRLIYYSQIVNDFQKGDIAEGYSVSREKKESFPLTVTSAQKNPTAFYLCASSETVTSYNEQFFGPGTRLTVL.

V usage is TRBV28 and J usage is TRBJ2-5; TRBD1 agrees at 7 bases. J gave up 2 bases and V 6 bases, and 3 bases lay outside the gene matches. The germline CDR1 and CDR2 sequences are MDHEN and SYDVKM. This CDR3 region has 13 residues. CDR3 region: CASRPGQQETQYF. CDR3 bases: TGTGCCAGCAGGCCGGGACAGCAAGAGACCCAGTACTTC.

This sequence joins TRBV5-4 and TRBJ2-2; a weak D match, TRBD2 (5 bases). This CDR3 comprises 16 residues. Germline assignment: CDR1 SGHNT and CDR2 YYREEE (reference sequence). The V gene lost 2 bases and the J gene lost 0 bases, with 11 bases spanning the gap. The CDR3 nucleotides read TGTGCCAGCAGCTTCCAAACGGGGACGAACACCGGGGAGCTGTTTTTT. Its protein is CASSFQTGTNTGELFF.

This clone was detected only once. The chain has TRBV14 and TRBJ1-6; D perhaps matches TRBD1 (6 bases). This CDR3 comprises 14 residues. Per germline, CDR1 SGHDN and CDR2 FVKESK. V lost 2 bases and J 10 bases, leaving 12 bases between the germline ends. Here the CDR3 reads CASSQTARGSPLHF. The CDR3, as DNA: TGTGCCAGCAGCCAAACAGCTAGGGGGTCACCCCTCCACTTT.

For the CDR3, the DNA is TGCGCCAGCAGCTTGGCGGGGCAGGGGGCACCAGAGACCCAGTACTTC. Its translation: CASSLAGQGAPETQYF. The chain has TRBV5-1 and TRBJ2-5, with 8 bases aligning to TRBD1. J was trimmed by 4 bases and V by 0 bases; bases with no gene match: 8. Germline CDR1 and CDR2: SGHRS and YFSETQ. The CDR3 has 16 residues.

The V and J genes are TRBV12-5 and TRBJ2-7, with D unresolved. CDR3 length: 13 amino acids. V gave up 0 bases and J gave up 1 base, with 4 bases separating them. The germline CDR1 and CDR2 sequences are LGHNT and FRNRAP. The CDR3 is CASGLVGSYEQYF. As DNA, the CDR3 is TGTGCTAGTGGTTTGGTAGGGTCCTACGAGCAGTACTTC. Full variable domain (rest looked up from reference TRBV12-5 and TRBJ2-7): DARVTQTPRHKVTEMGQEVTMRCQPILGHNTVFWYRQTMMQGLELLAYFRNRAPLDDSGMPKDRFSAEMPDATLATLKIQPSEPRDSAVYFCASGLVGSYEQYFGPGTRLTVT.

This chain uses TRBV30 with TRBJ1-3; 9 bases fit TRBD1. This CDR3 comprises 13 residues. Trimming at V came to 5 bases and at J to 7 bases, leaving 6 bases not matched to a gene. CDR1 GTSNPN and CDR2 SVGIG come from the germline V gene (reference sequence). The CDR3 sequence: CAWDGTGRNTIYF. DNA for the CDR3: TGTGCCTGGGATGGGACAGGGAGGAACACCATATATTTT.

CDR3 nucleotides: TGTGCCAGCAGTTACTCAGGCGCAGGGCAGCATTTT. It codes for CASSYSGAGQHF. The V and J genes are TRBV6-2 or TRBV6-3 and TRBJ1-5, with TRBD1 as a possible D gene (5 bases). The CDR3 is 12 residues long. Trimming left V 0 bases short and J 13 bases short, with 10 bases between. Germline CDR1 reads MNHEY; CDR2 reads SVGEGT.

The rearrangement uses TRBV5-1 and TRBJ1-4; D possibly corresponds to TRBD1 (5 bases). The V and J ends lost 3 bases and 8 bases respectively, with 14 bases between them. There are 14 residues in the CDR3. The V gene's germline CDR1 is SGHRS and CDR2 YFSETQ. The CDR3 spells CASSSRDLEEKLFF. The DNA of the CDR3 is TGCGCCAGCAGCTCCCGGGACCTAGAAGAAAAACTGTTTTTT.

This chain links TRBV25-1 with TRBJ1-5; TRBD1 aligns across 8 bases. The V and J ends lost 6 bases and 6 bases, in that order; junction bases with no gene match: 4. The CDR3 contains 13 residues. Germline CDR1 is MGHDK and CDR2 is SYGVNS. DNA of the CDR3: TGTGCCAGCAGGGGACAGGCTGGTCAGCCCCAGCATTTT. Translating it yields CASRGQAGQPQHF.

This clone has only one observation. The chain combines TRBV19 with TRBJ1-1, with D unresolved. Germline V gives CDR1 LNHDA, CDR2 SQIVND (reference sequence). The CDR3 is 16 amino acids. Trimming took 7 bases from V and 1 from J, leaving 19 bases between them. CDR3 protein: CASNFGLGNRNTEAFF. CDR3 coding DNA: TGTGCCAGTAACTTCGGACTGGGCAATAGGAACACTGAAGCTTTCTTT.

The rearrangement uses TRBV27 and TRBJ1-4; TRBD1 aligns across 7 bases. The V and J ends lost 6 bases and 4 bases, in that order; junction bases with no gene match: 5. From germline, CDR1 is MNHEY and CDR2 SMNVEV (reference sequence). This CDR3 is 14 amino acids long. The CDR3 nucleotides are TGTGCCAGCAGATCCGACAGGGTTAATGAAAAACTGTTTTTT. Encoded protein: CASRSDRVNEKLFF. Drawing the rest from reference TRBV27 and TRBJ1-4, the complete variable domain is EAQVTQNPRYLITVTGKKLTVTCSQNMNHEYMSWYRQDPGLGLRQIYYSMNVEVTDKGDVPEGYKVSRKEKRNFPLILESPSPNQTSLYFCASRSDRVNEKLFFGSGTQLSVL.